Reported below is one T cell receptor (beta chain). Its antigen remains undetermined. Base-call qualities are not available, and no considerably larger clone is one nucleotide away. The collaborating institutions used their own protocols to collect whole blood in K2EDTA tubes. Collaborator samples were shipped for TCRbeta analysis as frozen whole blood, isolated PBMCs, or DNA extracted from either sample type. The data originate from a study of blood T cell repertoires in COVID-19 (TCRdb year 2020). Looking at the study overall: Collaborator samples came from the United States, Italy and Spain and covered acute and convalescent phases of COVID-19. The prospective study material was composed of cDNA or gDNA derived from T cells, B-cell-depleted T cells, or PBMCs. The dataset comprised deeply sampled blood TCRbeta repertoires from subjects exposed to, actively infected with, or recovered from COVID-19. A freely available public database, intended as a resource for researchers studying the immune response to SARS-CoV-2, is where the repertoires were released. The samples were drawn from the first 160 participants of the ongoing ImmuneRACE study and from 1,254 subjects provided by 6 global collaborators. A de-identified subject ID, COVID-19 status, age in years and sex were almost always included in the sample metadata. Where available, HLA class I and class II types were taken from metadata supplied by the sample provider and were not determined by assay-based typing. Broader findings and caveats from the paper: Clinical and demographic metadata were provided uncurated, with the amount varying by source and participant.

Via the germline V gene, CDR1 is LGHNA and CDR2 YNFKEQ. V and J are trimmed by 2 bases and 5 bases, and the gene matches miss 8 bases of the junction. Counted from cysteine to phenylalanine, this CDR3 has 15 amino acids. CDR3 DNA only is kept here, 45 bases in frame from base 1. TCRbeta CDR3 regions were amplified from genomic DNA by means of the immunoSEQ Assay, a bias-controlled multiplex PCR. The original methods were these. Nucleated cell counts per sample were estimated from amplification of reference gene primers within the assay. Sequence reads were collapsed and filtered to measure the absolute abundance of every unique TCRbeta CDR3 rearrangement. Productive Simpson clonality was computed per sample as the square root of Simpson's diversity index over productive rearrangements. TCRdb obtained this table from immuneACCESS and retained in-frame rearrangements with V and J assigned. These tables miss some clones; where compared with another copy, unresolved V genes account for less than half of the shortfall, and the remainder is unexplained. The DNA was the basis for D and trimming; V, J and clone size are from that table. The sample table shows roughly 80,000 clones, and over 80% are seen once. About 5.3% of the sample lies in the top ten.

The receptor comes from a man aged 50 to 59 with active COVID-19. The sequencing input was peripheral blood. The rearranged segments are TRBV4-2 and TRBJ2-5; TRBD2 fits 7 bases in the junction. The nucleotides read TGTGCCAGCAGCCAATTTGGGAGGGTCGGGGAGACCCAGTACTTC. It translates to CASSQFGRVGETQYF.